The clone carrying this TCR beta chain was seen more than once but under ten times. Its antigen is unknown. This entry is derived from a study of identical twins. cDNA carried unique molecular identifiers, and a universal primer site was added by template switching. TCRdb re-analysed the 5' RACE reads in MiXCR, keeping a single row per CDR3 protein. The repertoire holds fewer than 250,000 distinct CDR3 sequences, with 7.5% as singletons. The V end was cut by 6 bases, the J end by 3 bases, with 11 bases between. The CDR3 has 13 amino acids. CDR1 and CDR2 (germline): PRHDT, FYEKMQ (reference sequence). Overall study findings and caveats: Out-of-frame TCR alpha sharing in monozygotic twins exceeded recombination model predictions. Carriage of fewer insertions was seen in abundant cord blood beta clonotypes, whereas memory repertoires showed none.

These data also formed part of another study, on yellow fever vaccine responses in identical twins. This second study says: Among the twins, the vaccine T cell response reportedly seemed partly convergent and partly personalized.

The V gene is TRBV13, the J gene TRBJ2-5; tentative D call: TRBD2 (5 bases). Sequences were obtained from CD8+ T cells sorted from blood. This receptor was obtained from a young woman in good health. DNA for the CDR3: TGTGCCAGCAGGAGGGCCGGGGAAGAGACCCAGTACTTC. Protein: CASRRAGEETQYF.